What follows is one TCR beta chain and its context. The entry originates in a study of T cells after yellow fever vaccination. CDR3 length: 19 residues. Overall study findings and caveats: Sorted memory subsets on day 0 showed almost all vaccine-responding clonotypes to be undetectable.

From the 5' RACE reads, TCRdb called clonotypes with MiXCR, one entry per CDR3 protein. In the table there are approximately 47,000 distinct CDR3 sequences, around 6.5% of which are singletons. This chain links TRBV1 with TRBJ2-3; the table calls TRBD1, which could not be checked here. TRBV1 is a pseudogene locus. This material consisted of PBMCs, either bulk or a sorted T-cell subset (CD4+, CD8+, memory, or dextramer-sorted; not recorded which), taken 45 days after the yellow fever booster vaccination. This TCR derives from a man aged 25 to 40 who received the YFV17D yellow fever vaccine. The CDR3 loop reads CTSSQGRDSWATYTDTQYF. The CDR3 nucleotides are TGCACCAGCAGCCAAGGCCGGGACAGTTGGGCTACATACACAGATACGCAGTATTTT.